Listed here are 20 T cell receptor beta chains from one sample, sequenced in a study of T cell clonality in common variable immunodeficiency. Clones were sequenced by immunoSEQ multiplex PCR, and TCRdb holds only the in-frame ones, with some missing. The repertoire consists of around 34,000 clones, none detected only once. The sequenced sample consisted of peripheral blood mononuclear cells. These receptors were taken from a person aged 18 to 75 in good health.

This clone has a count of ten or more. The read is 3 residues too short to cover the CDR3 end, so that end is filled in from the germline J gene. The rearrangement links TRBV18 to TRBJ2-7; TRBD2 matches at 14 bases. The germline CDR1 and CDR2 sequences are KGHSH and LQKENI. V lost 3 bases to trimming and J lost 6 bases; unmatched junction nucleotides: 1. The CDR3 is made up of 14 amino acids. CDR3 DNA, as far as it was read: TGTGCCAGCTCACCGGGACTAGCGGGAGCCGAG. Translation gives CASSPGLAGAE. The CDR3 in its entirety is CASSPGLAGAEQYF.

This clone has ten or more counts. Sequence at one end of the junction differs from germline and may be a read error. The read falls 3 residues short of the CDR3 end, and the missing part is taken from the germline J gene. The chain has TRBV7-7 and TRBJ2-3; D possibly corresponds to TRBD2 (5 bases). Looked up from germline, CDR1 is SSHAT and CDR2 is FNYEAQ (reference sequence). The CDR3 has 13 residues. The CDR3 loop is CASSPGGPGAQYF. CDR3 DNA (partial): TGTGCTAGCAGCCCCGGAGGTCCAGGCGCG.

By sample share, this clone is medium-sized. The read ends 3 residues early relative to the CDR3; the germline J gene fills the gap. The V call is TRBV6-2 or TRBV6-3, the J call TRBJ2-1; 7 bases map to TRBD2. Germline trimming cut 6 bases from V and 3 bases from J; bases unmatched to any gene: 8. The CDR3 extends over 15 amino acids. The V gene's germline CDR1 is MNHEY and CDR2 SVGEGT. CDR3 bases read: TGTGCCAGCAGCCGTTCGGGCGGGGGCTACAATGAG. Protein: CASSRSGGGYNE. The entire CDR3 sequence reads CASSRSGGGYNEQFF.

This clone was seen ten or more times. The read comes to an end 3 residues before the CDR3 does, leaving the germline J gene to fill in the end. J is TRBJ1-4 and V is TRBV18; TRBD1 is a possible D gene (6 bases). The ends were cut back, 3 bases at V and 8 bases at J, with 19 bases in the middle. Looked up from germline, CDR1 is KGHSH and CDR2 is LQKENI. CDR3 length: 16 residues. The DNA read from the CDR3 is TGTGCCAGCTCACCCACGAGAACAGGGATAGGCGAAAAA. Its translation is CASSPTRTGIGEK. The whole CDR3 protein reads CASSPTRTGIGEKLFF.

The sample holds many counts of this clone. The CDR3 loop is CASSILRDRDGYTF. CDR3 DNA (partial): TGTGCCAGTAGTATCCTGAGGGACAGGGATGGC. The chain uses TRBV19 and TRBJ1-2; 9 nucleotides agree with TRBD1. The read gets to within 3 residues of the CDR3 end, and the germline J gene fills in the rest. Trimming removed 3 bases from V and 6 bases from J; junction bases left unmatched: 5. This CDR3 contains 14 residues. CDR1 LNHDA and CDR2 SQIVND come from the germline V gene (reference sequence).

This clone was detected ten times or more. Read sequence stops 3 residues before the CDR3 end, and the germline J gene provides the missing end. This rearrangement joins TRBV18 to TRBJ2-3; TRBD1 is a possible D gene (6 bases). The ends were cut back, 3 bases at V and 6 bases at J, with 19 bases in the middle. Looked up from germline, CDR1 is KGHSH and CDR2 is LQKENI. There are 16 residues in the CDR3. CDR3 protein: CASSPTGTPRGDTQYF. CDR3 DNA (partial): TGTGCCAGCTCACCTACCGGGACCCCTAGGGGGGATACG. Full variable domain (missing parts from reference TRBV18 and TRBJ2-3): NAGVMQNPRHLVRRRGQEARLRCSPMKGHSHVYWYRQLPEEGLKFMVYLQKENIIDESGMPKERFSAEFPKEGPSILRIQQVVRGDSAAYFCASSPTGTPRGDTQYFGPGTRLTVL.

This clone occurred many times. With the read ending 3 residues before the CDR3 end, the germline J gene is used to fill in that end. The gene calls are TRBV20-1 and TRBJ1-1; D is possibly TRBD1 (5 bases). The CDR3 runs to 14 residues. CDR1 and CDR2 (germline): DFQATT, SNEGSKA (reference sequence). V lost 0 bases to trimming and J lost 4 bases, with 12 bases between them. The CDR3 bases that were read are TGCAGTGCTAGAGATGGGGGGAGGAGCACTGAA. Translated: CSARDGGRSTE. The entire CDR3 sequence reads CSARDGGRSTEAFF.

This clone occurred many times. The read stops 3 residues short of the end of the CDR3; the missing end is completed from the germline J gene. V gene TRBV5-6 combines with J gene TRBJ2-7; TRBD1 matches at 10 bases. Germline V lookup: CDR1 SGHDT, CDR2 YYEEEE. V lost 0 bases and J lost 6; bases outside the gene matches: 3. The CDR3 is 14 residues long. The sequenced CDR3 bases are TGTGCCAGCAGCTTGGGGACAGGGGGTCTCGAG. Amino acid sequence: CASSLGTGGLE. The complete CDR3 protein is CASSLGTGGLEQYF.

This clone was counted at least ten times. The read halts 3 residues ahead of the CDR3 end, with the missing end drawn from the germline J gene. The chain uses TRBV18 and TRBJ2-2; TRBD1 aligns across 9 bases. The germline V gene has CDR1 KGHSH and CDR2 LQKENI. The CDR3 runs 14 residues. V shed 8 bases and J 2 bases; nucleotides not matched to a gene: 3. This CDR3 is CASRQGGNTGELFF. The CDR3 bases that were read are TGTGCCAGCAGACAGGGGGGAAACACCGGGGAG. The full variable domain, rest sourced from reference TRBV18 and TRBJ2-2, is NAGVMQNPRHLVRRRGQEARLRCSPMKGHSHVYWYRQLPEEGLKFMVYLQKENIIDESGMPKERFSAEFPKEGPSILRIQQVVRGDSAAYFCASRQGGNTGELFFGEGSRLTVL.

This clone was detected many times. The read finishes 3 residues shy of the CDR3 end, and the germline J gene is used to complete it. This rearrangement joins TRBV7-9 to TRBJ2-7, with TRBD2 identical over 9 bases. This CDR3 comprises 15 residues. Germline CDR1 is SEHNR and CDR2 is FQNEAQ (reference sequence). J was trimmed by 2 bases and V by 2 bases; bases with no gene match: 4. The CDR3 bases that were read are TGTGCCAGCAGCTTATCGGCTAGCGGGACCTACGAG. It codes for CASSLSASGTYE. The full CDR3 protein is CASSLSASGTYEQYF. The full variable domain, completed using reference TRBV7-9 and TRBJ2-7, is DTGVSQNPRHKITKRGQNVTFRCDPISEHNRLYWYRQTLGQGPEFLTYFQNEAQLEKSRLLSDRFSAERPKGSFSTLEIQRTEQGDSAMYLCASSLSASGTYEQYFGPGTRLTVT.

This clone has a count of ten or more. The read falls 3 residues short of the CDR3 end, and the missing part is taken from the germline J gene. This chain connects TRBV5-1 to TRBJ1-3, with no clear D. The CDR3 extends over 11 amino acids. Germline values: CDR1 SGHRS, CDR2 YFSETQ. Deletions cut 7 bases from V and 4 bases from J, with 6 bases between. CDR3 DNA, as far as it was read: TGCGCCAGCTCTCCCGGAAACACC. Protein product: CASSPGNT. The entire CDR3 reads CASSPGNTIYF.

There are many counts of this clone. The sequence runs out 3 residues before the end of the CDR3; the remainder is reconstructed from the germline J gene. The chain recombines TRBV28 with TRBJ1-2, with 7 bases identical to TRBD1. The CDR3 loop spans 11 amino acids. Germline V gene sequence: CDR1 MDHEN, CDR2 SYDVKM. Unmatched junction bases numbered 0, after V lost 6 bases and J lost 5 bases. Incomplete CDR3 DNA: TGTGCCAGCAGCAGGGGGTATGGC. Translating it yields CASSRGYG. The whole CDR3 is CASSRGYGYTF.

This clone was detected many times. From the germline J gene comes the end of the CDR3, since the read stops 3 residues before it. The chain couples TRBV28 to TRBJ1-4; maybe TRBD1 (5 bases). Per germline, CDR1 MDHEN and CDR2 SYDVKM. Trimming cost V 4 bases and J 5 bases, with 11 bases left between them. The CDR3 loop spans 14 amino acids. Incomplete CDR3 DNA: TGTGCCAGCAGTTCCGCAGGGTTAAATGAAAAA. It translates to CASSSAGLNEK. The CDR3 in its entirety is CASSSAGLNEKLFF.

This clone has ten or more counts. CDR3 protein: CASSVRRAITGELFF. Partial CDR3 DNA: TGTGCCAGCAGTGTACGGAGGGCCATCACCGGGGAG. V and J are TRBV6-1 and TRBJ2-2; tentative D call: TRBD2 (6 bases). The read stops 3 residues short of the end of the CDR3; the missing end is completed from the germline J gene. CDR3 length equals 15 residues. V lost 4 bases to trimming and J lost 4 bases, with 13 bases between them. Germline loops: CDR1 MNHNS, CDR2 SASEGT.

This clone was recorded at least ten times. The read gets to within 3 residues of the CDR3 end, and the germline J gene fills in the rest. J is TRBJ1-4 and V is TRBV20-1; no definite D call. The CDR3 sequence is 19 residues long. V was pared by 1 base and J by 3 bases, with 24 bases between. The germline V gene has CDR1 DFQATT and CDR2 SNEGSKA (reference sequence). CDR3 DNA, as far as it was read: TGCAGTGCTAGAGCGCGGCCATCCACGACCTATTCGGCTAATGAAAAA. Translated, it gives CSARARPSTTYSANEK. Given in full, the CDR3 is CSARARPSTTYSANEKLFF.

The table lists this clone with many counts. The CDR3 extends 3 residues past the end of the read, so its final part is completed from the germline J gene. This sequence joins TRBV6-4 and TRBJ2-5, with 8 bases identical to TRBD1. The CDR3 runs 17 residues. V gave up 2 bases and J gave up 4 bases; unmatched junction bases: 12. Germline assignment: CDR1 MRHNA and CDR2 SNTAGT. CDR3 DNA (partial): TGTGCCAGCAGTGACATAGCCGAGGACAGGGCGGGAGAGACC. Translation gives CASSDIAEDRAGET. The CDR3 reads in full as CASSDIAEDRAGETQYF.

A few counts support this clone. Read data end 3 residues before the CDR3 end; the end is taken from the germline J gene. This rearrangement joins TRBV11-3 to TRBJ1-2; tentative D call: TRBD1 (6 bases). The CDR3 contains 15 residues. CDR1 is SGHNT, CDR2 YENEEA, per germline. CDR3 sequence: CASSLGGGPLEGYTF. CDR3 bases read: TGTGCCAGCAGCTTAGGGGGGGGCCCCCTCGAGGGC. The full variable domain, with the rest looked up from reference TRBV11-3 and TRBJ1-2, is EAGVVQSPRYKIIEKKQPVAFWCNPISGHNTLYWYLQNLGQGPELLIRYENEEAVDDSQLPKDRFSAERLKGVDSTLKIQPAELGDSAVYLCASSLGGGPLEGYTFGSGTRLTVV.

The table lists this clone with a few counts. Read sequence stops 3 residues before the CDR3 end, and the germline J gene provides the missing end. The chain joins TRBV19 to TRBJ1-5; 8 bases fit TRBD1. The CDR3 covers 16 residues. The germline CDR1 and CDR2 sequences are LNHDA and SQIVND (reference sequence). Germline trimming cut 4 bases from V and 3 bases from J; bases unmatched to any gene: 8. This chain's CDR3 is CASSTGTGLSNQPQHF. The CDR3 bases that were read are TGTGCCAGTAGTACAGGGACAGGACTCTCCAATCAGCCC.

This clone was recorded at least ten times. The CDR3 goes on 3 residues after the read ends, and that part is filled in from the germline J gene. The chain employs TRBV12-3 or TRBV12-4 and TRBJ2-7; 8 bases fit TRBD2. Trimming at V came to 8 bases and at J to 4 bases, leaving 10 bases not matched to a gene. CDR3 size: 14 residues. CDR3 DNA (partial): TGTGCCAGCTTGAAGCGGGAGTATCCGTACGAG. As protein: CASLKREYPYE. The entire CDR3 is CASLKREYPYEQYF.

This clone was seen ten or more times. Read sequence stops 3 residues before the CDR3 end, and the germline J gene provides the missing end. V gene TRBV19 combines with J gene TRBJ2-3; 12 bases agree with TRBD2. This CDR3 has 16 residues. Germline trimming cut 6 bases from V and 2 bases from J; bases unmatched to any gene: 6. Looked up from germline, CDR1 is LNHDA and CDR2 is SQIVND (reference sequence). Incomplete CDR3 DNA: TGTGCCAGTAGCTCGACTAGCGGGAGTTTCACAGATACG. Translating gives CASSSTSGSFTDT. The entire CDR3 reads CASSSTSGSFTDTQYF.